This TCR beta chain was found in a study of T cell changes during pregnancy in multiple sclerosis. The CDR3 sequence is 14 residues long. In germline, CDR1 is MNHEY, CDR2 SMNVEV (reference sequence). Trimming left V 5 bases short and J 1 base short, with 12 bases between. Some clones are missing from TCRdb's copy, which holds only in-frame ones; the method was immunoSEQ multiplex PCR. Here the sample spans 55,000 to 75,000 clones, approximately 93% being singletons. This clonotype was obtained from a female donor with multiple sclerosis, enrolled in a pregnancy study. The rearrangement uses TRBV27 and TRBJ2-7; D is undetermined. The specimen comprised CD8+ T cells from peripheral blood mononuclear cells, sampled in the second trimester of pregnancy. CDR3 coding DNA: TGTGCCAGCAGTCCGCGGTCCTATTCCTACGAGCAGTACTTC. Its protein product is CASSPRSYSYEQYF.